These 25 T cell receptor beta chains were sequenced from one sample in a study of shared clonotypes between healthy human individuals. Measured with immunoSEQ multiplex PCR; TCRdb has only the in-frame clones, and not every one. The profile shows a few million clones, about nine tenths of them singletons. What was sequenced was naive CD4+ T cells from PBMCs. The subset: CD45RA+ positively selected. Receptors originate from a man aged 18 to 29 in good health. Some clones in this sample may be carry-over from other donors' samples.

J is TRBJ2-5 and V is TRBV6-5, with TRBD2 matching over 11 bases. Per the germline V gene, CDR1 is MNHEY and CDR2 is SVGAGI. The CDR3 is made up of 15 amino acids. With 5 bases clipped from V and 2 bases from J, the junction kept 4 bases outside the gene matches. The CDR3 bases are TGTGCCAGCAGTGGGAGACTAGCGGGGCAAGAGACCCAGTACTTC. Translated: CASSGRLAGQETQYF.

This chain links TRBV18 with TRBJ2-2; D is unclear. V was trimmed by 2 bases and J by 6 bases, leaving 7 bases between them. Germline V CDR1 and CDR2: KGHSH, LQKENI. CDR3 length: 13 amino acids. The CDR3 DNA sequence: TGTGCCAGCTCACCATTAGGTTCCGGGGAGCTGTTTTTT. Its translation: CASSPLGSGELFF.

The chain couples TRBV4-3 to TRBJ2-6, with D perhaps TRBD2 (7 bases). CDR1 and CDR2 (germline): LGHNA, YSLEER. V was clipped by 0 bases and J by 2 bases, with 11 bases between them. This CDR3 is built from 17 residues. CDR3 amino acids: CASSQDPGGAGANVLTF. The CDR3 region has the DNA TGCGCCAGCAGCCAAGATCCGGGGGGCGCTGGGGCCAACGTCCTGACTTTC.

The chain uses TRBV25-1 and TRBJ2-7; the match to TRBD2 covers 11 bases. The CDR3 consists of 15 residues. Germline trimming cut 3 bases from V and 3 bases from J; bases unmatched to any gene: 4. Germline V lookup: CDR1 MGHDK, CDR2 SYGVNS. The CDR3 nucleotides read TGTGCCAGCAGTGAGCCCGGGACTAGCGGCTACGAGCAGTACTTC. Amino acid sequence: CASSEPGTSGYEQYF.

This rearrangement joins TRBV4-3 to TRBJ1-4; D unclear. Germline V gene sequence: CDR1 LGHNA, CDR2 YSLEER. This CDR3 region has 13 residues. V lost 0 bases, J lost 10 bases, and 9 bases lay in between. In nucleotides, the CDR3 is TGCGCCAGCAGCCAAGATAGTATACGAAAACTGTTTTTT. Amino acid sequence: CASSQDSIRKLFF.

The chain employs TRBV6-1 and TRBJ2-1, with no clear D. The V gene lost 7 bases and the J gene lost 7 bases, with 11 bases spanning the gap. The CDR3 spans 12 residues. Germline lookup yields CDR1 MNHNS and CDR2 SASEGT. In nucleotides, the CDR3 is TGTGCCAGCATGCCTCAGAGGAATGAGCAGTTCTTC. Translated, it gives CASMPQRNEQFF.

The chain couples TRBV27 to TRBJ2-7, with 7 bases matching TRBD2. Germline trimming cut 3 bases from V and 6 bases from J; bases unmatched to any gene: 11. The CDR3 totals 15 residues. Germline values: CDR1 MNHEY, CDR2 SMNVEV (reference sequence). The chain's CDR3 is CASSFSGGFVSEQYF. CDR3 sequence (DNA): TGTGCCAGCAGTTTTTCGGGGGGATTCGTTTCCGAGCAGTACTTC.

V is TRBV28 and J is TRBJ2-5; no definite D call. V dropped 1 base and J dropped 5 bases, with 17 bases sitting between them. Germline V gene lookup returns CDR1 MDHEN and CDR2 SYDVKM. The CDR3 is 16 amino acids. The CDR3 spells CASSLFGTMAVETQYF. CDR3 in DNA: TGTGCCAGCAGTTTATTTGGAACCATGGCGGTGGAGACCCAGTACTTC.

The chain combines TRBV5-1 with TRBJ2-7; D is perhaps TRBD1 (5 bases). The V end was cut by 0 bases, the J end by 4 bases, with 11 bases between. The germline V gene has CDR1 SGHRS and CDR2 YFSETQ. The CDR3 is 14 residues long. CDR3 in amino acids: CASSLDGSGYEQYF. Here the CDR3 DNA reads TGCGCCAGCAGCTTGGACGGGTCAGGGTACGAGCAGTACTTC.

The chain recombines TRBV23-1 with TRBJ1-5; TRBD1 is a possible D gene (6 bases). TRBV23-1 is an ORF, with its function uncertain. The CDR3 consists of 12 residues. Trimming removed 8 bases from V and 5 bases from J, with 10 bases in between. The CDR3 sequence is CASGGADQPQHF. Here the CDR3 DNA reads TGCGCCAGCGGGGGGGCGGATCAGCCCCAGCATTTT.

This chain connects TRBV19 to TRBJ1-3; D call uncertain. V lost 6 bases, J lost 0 bases, and 21 bases lay in between. The CDR3 covers 18 residues. Germline loops: CDR1 LNHDA, CDR2 SQIVND (reference sequence). The CDR3 here is CASSSSPEIGSSGNTIYF. CDR3 in DNA: TGTGCCAGTAGCTCCAGTCCGGAGATCGGATCCTCTGGAAACACCATATATTTT.

V and J are TRBV28 and TRBJ2-5, with D perhaps being TRBD1 or TRBD2 (7 bases each). The CDR3 runs 16 residues. CDR1 and CDR2 (germline): MDHEN, SYDVKM. The V and J ends lost 7 bases and 4 bases respectively, with 22 bases between them. The CDR3 DNA follows: TGTGCCAGCAAGGGGGCGGGAGTAGTCAACCGAGAGACCCAGTACTTC. Translation: CASKGAGVVNRETQYF.

The chain carries TRBV6-1 and TRBJ2-5; D may be TRBD1 or TRBD2 (5 bases each). Trimming cost V 2 bases and J 7 bases, with 14 bases left between them. Germline CDR1 reads MNHNS; CDR2 reads SASEGT. The CDR3 spans 14 residues. CDR3 region: CASSESGPWSTQYF. The CDR3 DNA reads as TGTGCCAGCAGTGAATCGGGGCCTTGGTCGACCCAGTACTTC.

This chain joins TRBV13 and TRBJ2-1; D uncertain. CDR3 size: 12 residues. V was pared by 4 bases and J by 7 bases, with 8 bases between. Germline-derived CDR1 and CDR2 are PRHDT and FYEKMQ (reference sequence). The DNA for the CDR3 is TGTGCCAGCAGCTATAGATGGAATGAGCAGTTCTTC. Its translation: CASSYRWNEQFF.

The chain uses TRBV18 and TRBJ2-2; D could derive from TRBD1 or TRBD2 (6 bases each). Trimming took 2 bases from V and 6 from J, leaving 13 bases between them. Germline V CDR1 and CDR2: KGHSH, LQKENI. The CDR3 has 15 amino acids. CDR3 loop: CASSPITRGAGELFF. DNA for the CDR3: TGTGCCAGCTCACCAATCACAAGGGGGGCCGGGGAGCTGTTTTTT.

The chain has TRBV30 and TRBJ1-1, with D uncertain. This CDR3 contains 13 residues. The ends were cut back, 0 bases at V and 3 bases at J, with 8 bases in the middle. Germline lookup yields CDR1 GTSNPN and CDR2 SVGIG (reference sequence). The DNA for the CDR3 is TGTGCCTGGAGTGTAGGGCGATACACTGAAGCTTTCTTT. It specifies CAWSVGRYTEAFF.

A word on this clone: This same CDR3 is encoded by further DNA sequences in the sample. The chain joins TRBV10-3 to TRBJ2-7; D is possibly TRBD1 (6 bases). CDR3 size: 13 residues. The germline gives CDR1 ENHRY, CDR2 SYGVKD. V dropped 5 bases and J dropped 2 bases, with 10 bases sitting between them. The chain's CDR3 is CAISRTETYEQYF. CDR3 DNA sequence: TGTGCCATCAGTAGGACAGAAACCTACGAGCAGTACTTC.

This chain links TRBV18 with TRBJ2-7, with 13 bases lining up with TRBD2. Germline CDR1 is KGHSH and CDR2 is LQKENI. The ends lost 2 bases at V and 4 bases at J; junction bases unmatched: 2. The CDR3 runs to 15 residues. The CDR3 DNA follows: TGTGCCAGCTCACCAGGACTAGCGGGAGAATACGAGCAGTACTTC. Translating it yields CASSPGLAGEYEQYF.

This clone has a single count. The chain combines TRBV11-1 with TRBJ2-3, with a weak D call TRBD2 (6 bases). Trimming shortened V by 2 bases and J by 0 bases, and 12 bases separated the two germline ends. This CDR3 contains 16 residues. Germline V gene data show CDR1 as SGHAT and CDR2 as FQDESV (reference sequence). CDR3 bases: TGTGCCAGCAGCTTAATGCGGGGCCCTAGCACAGATACGCAGTATTTT. Amino acids: CASSLMRGPSTDTQYF.

The rearrangement joins TRBV4-1 to TRBJ2-2, with 9 positions matching TRBD2. Per the germline V gene, CDR1 is MGHRA and CDR2 is YSYEKL. V shed 10 bases and J 1 base; nucleotides not matched to a gene: 4. The CDR3 is 14 amino acids. The CDR3 sequence is CATRLAENTGELFF. The DNA of the CDR3 is TGCGCCACGCGACTAGCGGAGAACACCGGGGAGCTGTTTTTT.

The chain combines TRBV5-1 with TRBJ2-1, with D possibly being TRBD2 (5 bases). Per germline, CDR1 SGHRS and CDR2 YFSETQ. The CDR3 length is 15 residues. Trimming pared 0 bases from V and 3 bases from J, leaving 10 bases between. The DNA of the CDR3 is TGCGCCAGCAGCTTGGTTTCCGGGATCTACAATGAGCAGTTCTTC. Encoded protein: CASSLVSGIYNEQFF.

V gene TRBV7-2 combines with J gene TRBJ2-1; D call uncertain. The germline gives CDR1 SGHTA, CDR2 FQGNSA. V lost 1 base, J lost 0 bases, and 13 bases lay in between. CDR3 length: 17 residues. CDR3 bases: TGTGCCAGCAGCTTAGATAGGCAGGCGAGCTCCTACAATGAGCAGTTCTTC. Amino acids: CASSLDRQASSYNEQFF.

The V gene is TRBV7-2, the J gene TRBJ2-1, with TRBD2 matching over 8 bases. The V segment lost 5 bases and the J segment 6 bases; nucleotides outside the gene matches: 12. The CDR3 extends over 16 amino acids. Germline assignment: CDR1 SGHTA and CDR2 FQGNSA. The CDR3 nucleotides are TGTGCCAGCAGCCTCCGGGGGTGGGCGGGAGGCAATGAGCAGTTCTTC. It codes for CASSLRGWAGGNEQFF.

The chain joins TRBV5-1 to TRBJ2-7, with 10 bases lining up with TRBD1. The germline V gene encodes CDR1 SGHRS and CDR2 YFSETQ. V lost 4 bases, J lost 5 bases, and 12 bases stayed unmatched. The CDR3 sequence is 16 residues long. CDR3 in DNA: TGCGCCAGCAGCCCCAGCGCCGGGACAGGGGCAAACGAGCAGTACTTC. Translation gives CASSPSAGTGANEQYF.

This clone was counted once. The rearrangement links TRBV4-1 to TRBJ1-5; possible D gene TRBD1, 5 bases. V was clipped by 1 base and J by 7 bases, with 17 bases between them. CDR3 length: 16 amino acids. Germline loops: CDR1 MGHRA, CDR2 YSYEKL. CDR3 residues: CASSQGGPAGGQPQHF. The CDR3, as DNA: TGCGCCAGCAGCCAAGGGGGCCCGGCTGGAGGCCAGCCCCAGCATTTT.